A selection of T cell receptor beta chains follows, all from one sample in a study of blood T cell repertoires in COVID-19. Sequenced by immunoSEQ multiplex PCR; TCRdb stores in-frame clones only, minus some. The sample holds a few hundred thousand clones, around 84% seen once. The sample consisted of peripheral blood. These TCRs come from a man aged 25 to 45 with active or convalescent COVID-19. CDR3s include the opening cysteine and the closing phenylalanine or tryptophan. The D gene is left open where the match is weak. Clone size is stated in some rows and not others, as once, few, many or a class when expanded.

v_gene	d_gene	j_gene	abundance	CDR3aa	CDR3nt
TRBV7-2	TRBD1	TRBJ1-2	NA	CASSSQGTGGFGYTF	TGTGCCAGCAGCTCCCAGGGGACAGGGGGCTTTGGCTACACCTTC
TRBV2	NA	TRBJ1-6	NA	CASSENGQGSLPLHF	TGTGCCAGCAGTGAAAATGGGCAGGGGAGCCTACCCCTCCACTTT
TRBV5-1	TRBD1	TRBJ2-5	NA	CASSGGTGFETQYF	TGCGCCAGCAGTGGGGGGACAGGGTTTGAGACCCAGTACTTC
TRBV18	NA	TRBJ1-6	NA	CASSRGVTPLSPLHF	TGTGCCAGCTCCCGCGGGGTGACCCCTTTGTCACCCCTCCACTTT
TRBV11-2	NA	TRBJ2-2	NA	CASSTQASTGELFF	TGTGCCAGCAGCACCCAGGCGAGCACCGGGGAGCTGTTTTTT
TRBV4-2	TRBD1	TRBJ1-4	NA	CASSQDTGTAPGKLFF	TGTGCCAGCAGCCAAGATACCGGGACAGCCCCAGGAAAACTGTTTTTT
TRBV6-5	NA	TRBJ2-1	NA	CASSPGSSYNEQFF	TGTGCCAGCAGTCCCGGGAGCTCCTACAATGAGCAGTTCTTC
TRBV4-2	TRBD2	TRBJ2-1	NA	CASSQDRASGGNEQFF	TGTGCCAGCAGCCAAGATAGGGCTAGCGGGGGGAATGAGCAGTTCTTC
TRBV7-2	TRBD1	TRBJ1-1	NA	CASSLGQGMNTEAFF	TGTGCCAGCAGCTTAGGACAGGGGATGAACACTGAAGCTTTCTTT
TRBV24-1	TRBD1	TRBJ2-1	NA	CATSDYGGQGNRYEQFF	TGTGCCACCAGTGATTACGGGGGACAGGGTAATAGGTATGAGCAGTTCTTC
TRBV5-5	TRBD1	TRBJ1-5	NA	CASSFQFDRDLAGTQHF	TGTGCCAGCAGCTTCCAATTTGACAGGGATCTAGCGGGGACCCAGCATTTT
TRBV21-1	NA	TRBJ2-5	NA	CASSTKGWVAGVSETQYF	TGTGCCAGCAGCACAAAGGGGTGGGTAGCGGGAGTATCAGAGACCCAGTACTTC
TRBV5-1	TRBD2	TRBJ2-5	NA	CASARGGLETQYF	TGCGCCAGTGCGCGGGGGGGCTTAGAGACCCAGTACTTC
TRBV6-5	TRBD1	TRBJ1-2	NA	CASSLDRGYGYTF	TGTGCCAGCAGTCTAGACAGGGGGTATGGCTACACCTTC
TRBV7-8	TRBD2	TRBJ2-2	NA	CASTRAGGDTGELFF	TGTGCCAGCACCCGAGCGGGGGGGGACACCGGGGAGCTGTTTTTT
TRBV7-9	NA	TRBJ2-3	NA	CASSPPRSGSTDTQYF	TGTGCCAGCAGCCCCCCCCGTAGCGGCAGCACAGATACGCAGTATTTT
TRBV19	TRBD1	TRBJ2-3	NA	CASSDRDRGSDTQYF	TGTGCCAGTAGCGATCGGGACAGGGGATCAGATACGCAGTATTTT
TRBV21-1	NA	TRBJ2-7	NA	CASSKPVNYEQYF	TGTGCCAGCAGCAAGCCAGTGAACTACGAGCAGTACTTC
TRBV13	TRBD1	TRBJ2-5	few	CASSFQGQGWGETQYF	TGTGCCAGCAGCTTTCAGGGACAGGGTTGGGGAGAGACCCAGTACTTC
TRBV5-6	NA	TRBJ1-1	NA	CASSLAGAGEEAFF	TGTGCCAGCAGCTTGGCCGGGGCAGGGGAAGAAGCTTTCTTT
TRBV4-3	TRBD2	TRBJ2-1	NA	CASSQDPDAGGGNEQFF	TGCGCCAGCAGCCAAGATCCGGACGCGGGGGGGGGCAATGAGCAGTTCTTC
TRBV6-6	NA	TRBJ1-2	NA	CASSYYTGTDGYTF	TGTGCCAGCAGTTACTATACAGGGACGGACGGCTACACCTTC
TRBV5-5	TRBD2	TRBJ2-1	NA	CASSLERGPGNEQFF	TGTGCCAGCAGCTTGGAGCGGGGTCCGGGCAATGAGCAGTTCTTC
TRBV5-4	TRBD1	TRBJ2-1	few	CASSGAGTGARDNEQFF	TGTGCCAGCAGCGGAGCCGGGACAGGGGCTCGGGACAATGAGCAGTTCTTC
TRBV10-2	NA	TRBJ2-3	NA	CASSTSIGQYF	TGCGCCAGCAGTACTAGCATCGGGCAGTATTTT
TRBV5-1	NA	TRBJ2-2	NA	CASSRARGANTGELFF	TGCGCCAGCAGCAGAGCCCGAGGAGCGAACACCGGGGAGCTGTTTTTT
TRBV29-1	NA	TRBJ2-7	NA	CSVANNRQANYEQYF	TGCAGCGTTGCGAATAATCGACAGGCGAACTACGAGCAGTACTTC
TRBV28	NA	TRBJ2-7	few	CASLPLGAVYEQYF	TGTGCCAGCCTACCCCTTGGGGCAGTCTACGAGCAGTACTTC
TRBV11-2	TRBD1	TRBJ2-7	NA	CASSLEQGSSYEQYF	TGTGCCAGCAGCTTAGAACAGGGGAGCTCCTACGAGCAGTACTTC
TRBV19	NA	TRBJ2-3	once	CASSIPGGADTQYF	TGTGCCAGTAGTATCCCCGGAGGGGCAGATACGCAGTATTTT
TRBV9	TRBD1	TRBJ2-6	NA	CASSEWDRGPGANVLTF	TGTGCCAGCAGCGAGTGGGACAGGGGGCCTGGGGCCAACGTCCTGACTTTC
TRBV4-3	NA	TRBJ1-4	NA	CASSQDGTLATNEKLFF	TGCGCCAGCAGCCAAGATGGGACACTCGCAACTAATGAAAAACTGTTTTTT
TRBV5-4	NA	TRBJ2-2	once	CASSQGRSTGNTGELFF	TGTGCCAGCAGCCAAGGCAGGTCGACGGGAAACACCGGGGAGCTGTTTTTT
TRBV6-5	NA	TRBJ1-1	NA	CASSSEITGPNTEAFF	TGTGCCAGCAGTTCCGAAATCACAGGCCCGAACACTGAAGCTTTCTTT
TRBV7-2	TRBD2	TRBJ2-1	NA	CASSLGGSGSNEQFF	TGTGCCAGCAGCTTAGGTGGTAGCGGGAGCAATGAGCAGTTCTTC
TRBV28	TRBD1	TRBJ1-6	NA	CASSSRDRGGSSPLHF	TGTGCCAGCAGCAGCCGGGACAGGGGAGGGAGCTCACCCCTCCACTTT
TRBV19	NA	TRBJ1-1	once	CASSTPGGRNTEAFF	TGTGCCAGTAGTACCCCGGGGGGAAGGAACACTGAAGCTTTCTTT
TRBV5-1	NA	TRBJ1-1	NA	CASSRGDNWAEAFF	TGCGCCAGCAGCCGGGGGGACAATTGGGCTGAAGCTTTCTTT
TRBV11-2	NA	TRBJ2-5	NA	CASSPAEQETQYF	TGTGCCAGCAGCCCGGCGGAGCAAGAGACCCAGTACTTC
TRBV28	TRBD1	TRBJ1-2	NA	CASRPITNRGLDYGYTF	TGTGCCAGCAGACCTATTACGAACAGGGGTTTAGACTATGGCTACACCTTC
TRBV18	NA	TRBJ1-3	NA	CASSPPGEHSGNTIYF	TGTGCCAGCTCACCACCCGGAGAACACTCTGGAAACACCATATATTTT
TRBV28	NA	TRBJ2-7	NA	CASSLVLFSDTYEQYF	TGTGCCAGCAGTTTGGTCTTGTTCTCTGACACCTACGAGCAGTACTTC
TRBV10-3	NA	TRBJ1-1	NA	CALGGGGTEAFF	TGTGCCCTCGGTGGGGGGGGAACTGAAGCTTTCTTT
TRBV3-1/TRBV3-2	NA	TRBJ2-7	NA	CASSQVWTASYEQYF	TGTGCCAGCAGCCAAGTATGGACAGCCTCCTACGAGCAGTACTTC
TRBV27	NA	TRBJ1-3	NA	CASSSRNRFGNTIYF	TGTGCCAGCAGTTCGAGAAACAGGTTCGGAAACACCATATATTTT
TRBV12-3/TRBV12-4	TRBD1	TRBJ1-1	NA	CASRTGPEAFF	TGTGCCAGCAGGACAGGGCCTGAAGCTTTCTTT
TRBV28	NA	TRBJ1-5	NA	CASSQSPVYSNQPQHF	TGTGCCAGCAGCCAATCCCCAGTTTATAGCAATCAGCCCCAGCATTTT
TRBV30	NA	TRBJ2-7	NA	CAWSDKSEQYF	TGTGCCTGGTCCGATAAGAGCGAGCAGTACTTC
TRBV7-9	TRBD2	TRBJ2-5	NA	CASSKLAQKPQETQYF	TGTGCCAGCAGTAAACTAGCGCAGAAACCCCAAGAGACCCAGTACTTC
TRBV5-1	NA	TRBJ1-2	NA	CASSLDLAVPMRGYTF	TGCGCCAGCAGCTTGGATTTGGCAGTGCCTATGCGGGGCTACACCTTC
TRBV10-2	NA	TRBJ1-2	NA	CASRETSYPGYTF	TGCGCCAGCAGGGAGACATCATACCCAGGCTACACCTTC
TRBV3-1/TRBV3-2	NA	TRBJ2-1	NA	CASSQDRLGGDEQFF	TGTGCCAGCAGCCAAGATCGGTTAGGGGGGGATGAGCAGTTCTTC